The 5 T cell receptor beta chains listed next were all sequenced from one sample in a study of blood T cell repertoires in COVID-19. The assay was immunoSEQ multiplex PCR, and TCRdb's table has in-frame clones only and misses some. The sample has a few hundred thousand clones; 85% to 90% are singletons. Sequencing was performed on peripheral blood. These receptors were taken from a man younger than 40 with acute or convalescent COVID-19.

This clone turned up a few times. This chain joins TRBV28 and TRBJ1-4; D is perhaps TRBD1 (5 bases). The CDR3 has 15 amino acids. CDR1 and CDR2 (germline): MDHEN, SYDVKM. Trimming took off 5 bases at V and 0 bases at J, with 10 bases between the two ends. The CDR3 region has the DNA TGTGCCAGCAGTCCCCAGGGCTCAACTAATGAAAAACTGTTTTTT. Amino acids: CASSPQGSTNEKLFF.

This clone was seen a handful of times. This chain uses TRBV7-9 with TRBJ1-1, with D maybe TRBD1 (6 bases). Germline CDR1 SEHNR, CDR2 FQNEAQ (reference sequence). The CDR3 extends over 13 amino acids. V was trimmed by 4 bases and J by 2 bases, leaving 8 bases between them. CDR3 coding DNA: TGTGCCAGCAGCTCGGACAGAAACACTGAAGCTTTCTTT. As protein: CASSSDRNTEAFF.

The chain couples TRBV19 to TRBJ1-1; D gene uncertain. Trimming took off 4 bases at V and 5 bases at J, with 17 bases between the two ends. The CDR3 has 15 residues. The germline V gene encodes CDR1 LNHDA and CDR2 SQIVND (reference sequence). This CDR3 reads CASSTPGGVETEAFF. The CDR3 bases are TGTGCCAGTAGTACTCCAGGCGGGGTGGAGACTGAAGCTTTCTTT.

The V gene is TRBV3-1 (or the pseudogene TRBV3-2), the J gene TRBJ2-7; 9 nucleotides line up with TRBD2. V gave up 4 bases and J gave up 7 bases; unmatched junction bases: 8. In germline, CDR1 is LGHDT, CDR2 YNNKEL (reference sequence). The CDR3 consists of 14 residues. The chain's CDR3 is CASSPPSGVGEQYF. In DNA, the CDR3 is TGTGCCAGCAGCCCCCCTAGCGGGGTCGGGGAGCAGTACTTC.

The chain carries TRBV9 and TRBJ2-5, with TRBD2 identical over 9 bases. CDR1 and CDR2 from the germline V gene are SGDLS and YYNGEE. V lost 3 bases and J lost 5; bases outside the gene matches: 2. This CDR3 spans 13 amino acids. For the CDR3, the DNA is TGTGCCAGCAGCGGAACTAGCGGGGAGACCCAGTACTTC. Protein: CASSGTSGETQYF. Variable domain in full (rest from reference TRBV9 and TRBJ2-5): DSGVTQTPKHLITATGQRVTLRCSPRSGDLSVYWYQQSLDQGLQFLIQYYNGEERAKGNILERFSAQQFPDLHSELNLSSLELGDSALYFCASSGTSGETQYFGPGTRLLVL.